This T cell receptor beta chain was documented in a study of response to subunit inactivated influenza vaccine. A single record per CDR3 protein comes from TCRdb applying MiXCR to the RT-PCR reads. Among approximately 250,000 distinct CDR3 sequences, 12% were seen once, and the ten largest hold 7.8%. In its sample, this clonotype was seen many times. The antigen is not known. Findings and limits, study-wide: That few new T cells are recruited by each seasonal influenza vaccination was the authors' suggestion.

J gave up 8 bases and V 5 bases, and 9 bases lay outside the gene matches. This CDR3 is built from 14 residues. The germline CDR1 and CDR2 sequences are SGHTA and FQGTGA. The receptor was derived from a man aged 45 to 65 who received an inactivated influenza vaccine. The chain combines TRBV7-3 with TRBJ2-1; 7 bases align to TRBD2. The sequences come from non-naive T cells sorted from PBMCs, collected 14 to 15 days before vaccination. The CDR3 region has the DNA TGTGCCAGCAGCAAATGGACTAGGGCACATGAGCAGTTCTTC. Translated: CASSKWTRAHEQFF.